This is a list of T cell receptor beta chains from one sample in a study of vaccination effects on CD4 cells after COVID-19. These TCRs are of unknown antigen specificity. Sequenced by immunoSEQ multiplex PCR; TCRdb stores in-frame clones only, minus some. This sample carries about 36,000 clones, 70% to 80% of them seen once, and the ten largest clones take about a sixth. The sequencing here drew on CD4+ T cells from PBMCs cultured with HCoV-NL63 spike peptides, taken before COVID-19 vaccination. Receptor source: a human donor who had a prior SARS-CoV-2 infection. The conserved cysteine and the conserved F or W are not part of the CDR3 here. Each record gives: V gene, J gene, clone size, CDR3 protein. The size entry is marked missing in some rows and otherwise reads once, few, many or a size class.

V: TRBV5-1; J: TRBJ2-5; size: -; CDR3: ASSQGPLQETQY
V: TRBV5-1; J: TRBJ2-7; size: -; CDR3: ASKYEPQGGHEQY
V: TRBV2; J: TRBJ2-2; size: -; CDR3: ASSVRTSGPGELF
V: TRBV5-1; J: TRBJ2-7; size: -; CDR3: ASSLVGGVPYEQY
V: TRBV18; J: TRBJ2-7; size: -; CDR3: ASSRRRDFSYEQY
V: TRBV5-1; J: TRBJ1-5; size: few; CDR3: ASSLGRQPNQPQH
V: TRBV15; J: TRBJ1-2; size: -; CDR3: ATSRVIGNWGYGYT
V: TRBV7-2; J: TRBJ2-5; size: -; CDR3: ASSPRARDQETQY
V: TRBV10-3; J: TRBJ1-2; size: -; CDR3: ATMDAYVGYGYT
V: TRBV9; J: TRBJ2-5; size: -; CDR3: ASSVAGAETQY
V: TRBV7-9; J: TRBJ2-1; size: -; CDR3: ASSQRIGQRYNEQF
V: TRBV7-8; J: TRBJ2-6; size: few; CDR3: ASSTRTAHSGANVLT
V: TRBV19; J: TRBJ2-7; size: -; CDR3: ASSQDRGYEQY
V: TRBV5-1; J: TRBJ2-5; size: once; CDR3: ASTKGRGAIQETQY
V: TRBV5-6; J: TRBJ1-6; size: -; CDR3: ASSWGLLGAHNSPLH
V: TRBV2; J: TRBJ2-1; size: once; CDR3: ASRRRTSGGKNEQF
V: TRBV27; J: TRBJ1-4; size: -; CDR3: ASSGQGKGKLF
V: TRBV5-1; J: TRBJ2-7; size: -; CDR3: ASSFLTGAREQY
V: TRBV6-5; J: TRBJ1-5; size: -; CDR3: ASRSPHSNQPQH
V: TRBV6-5; J: TRBJ1-2; size: -; CDR3: ASSRTGGTGYT
V: TRBV18; J: TRBJ2-7; size: -; CDR3: ASSAGTGTYEQY
V: TRBV3-1/TRBV3-2; J: TRBJ1-2; size: -; CDR3: ASSQQEVSYGYT
V: TRBV24-1; J: TRBJ2-5; size: -; CDR3: ATKPGLPPETQY
V: TRBV19; J: TRBJ1-5; size: -; CDR3: ASSVDRNQPQH
V: TRBV6-1; J: TRBJ2-7; size: -; CDR3: ASSEVRRSYEQY
V: TRBV27; J: TRBJ2-4; size: once; CDR3: ASSGYRENIQY
V: TRBV19; J: TRBJ1-5; size: -; CDR3: ASSISGVGSNQPQH
V: TRBV7-8; J: TRBJ2-7; size: -; CDR3: ASSLASGGASSYEQY
V: TRBV7-9; J: TRBJ2-7; size: few; CDR3: ASSLVSSGYEQY
V: TRBV9; J: TRBJ2-2; size: -; CDR3: ASSVGGGGVGELF
V: TRBV29-1; J: TRBJ2-1; size: -; CDR3: SVGLAGAYSYNEQF
V: TRBV5-5; J: TRBJ2-5; size: -; CDR3: ASFPAARQETQY
V: TRBV5-1; J: TRBJ2-7; size: -; CDR3: ASSSETSGPYEQY
V: TRBV7-2; J: TRBJ2-7; size: -; CDR3: ASSRTSGLYEQY
V: TRBV20-1; J: TRBJ2-3; size: -; CDR3: SASTVDSSTDTQY
V: TRBV15; J: TRBJ2-1; size: -; CDR3: ATSRDGRGDYNEQF
V: TRBV6-2/TRBV6-3; J: TRBJ2-1; size: once; CDR3: ASSPHISGRGNEQF
V: TRBV5-1; J: TRBJ1-3; size: -; CDR3: ASSFDVGTGNTIY
V: TRBV3-1/TRBV3-2; J: TRBJ2-5; size: few; CDR3: ASSPTGEETQY
V: TRBV24-1; J: TRBJ2-1; size: -; CDR3: ATSDFSGRGDIVNEQF
V: TRBV7-2; J: TRBJ2-2; size: few; CDR3: ASSLAPSGNTGELF
V: TRBV10-3; J: TRBJ1-4; size: -; CDR3: AISPYKGPDEKLF
V: TRBV15; J: TRBJ2-1; size: -; CDR3: ATSRVRLAENNEQF
V: TRBV7-3; J: TRBJ2-1; size: -; CDR3: ASSLDRFGTQQF
V: TRBV24-1; J: TRBJ1-2; size: -; CDR3: ATSPGGGYGYT
V: TRBV5-6; J: TRBJ1-6; size: -; CDR3: ASSKGTGNSPLH
V: TRBV5-4; J: TRBJ1-6; size: -; CDR3: ASSRSGGTDNSPLH
V: TRBV4-1; J: TRBJ2-1; size: few; CDR3: ASSQLLTRASYNEQF
V: TRBV3-1/TRBV3-2; J: TRBJ2-5; size: -; CDR3: ASSAHPSSRGRGETQY
V: TRBV5-4; J: TRBJ1-4; size: -; CDR3: ASSKTGVDEKLF
V: TRBV29-1; J: TRBJ2-5; size: -; CDR3: SVLERTHQETQY
V: TRBV10-3; J: TRBJ2-1; size: -; CDR3: AISESTTSYNEQF
V: TRBV6-6; J: TRBJ1-5; size: few; CDR3: ASSFSGGSNQPQH
V: TRBV4-2; J: TRBJ2-7; size: few; CDR3: ASSSGLAGKEQY
V: TRBV6-1; J: TRBJ2-7; size: -; CDR3: ASSEFNQQY
V: TRBV6-6; J: TRBJ2-1; size: -; CDR3: ASGSARDFAEQF
V: TRBV18; J: TRBJ2-7; size: -; CDR3: ASSETSGDYEQY